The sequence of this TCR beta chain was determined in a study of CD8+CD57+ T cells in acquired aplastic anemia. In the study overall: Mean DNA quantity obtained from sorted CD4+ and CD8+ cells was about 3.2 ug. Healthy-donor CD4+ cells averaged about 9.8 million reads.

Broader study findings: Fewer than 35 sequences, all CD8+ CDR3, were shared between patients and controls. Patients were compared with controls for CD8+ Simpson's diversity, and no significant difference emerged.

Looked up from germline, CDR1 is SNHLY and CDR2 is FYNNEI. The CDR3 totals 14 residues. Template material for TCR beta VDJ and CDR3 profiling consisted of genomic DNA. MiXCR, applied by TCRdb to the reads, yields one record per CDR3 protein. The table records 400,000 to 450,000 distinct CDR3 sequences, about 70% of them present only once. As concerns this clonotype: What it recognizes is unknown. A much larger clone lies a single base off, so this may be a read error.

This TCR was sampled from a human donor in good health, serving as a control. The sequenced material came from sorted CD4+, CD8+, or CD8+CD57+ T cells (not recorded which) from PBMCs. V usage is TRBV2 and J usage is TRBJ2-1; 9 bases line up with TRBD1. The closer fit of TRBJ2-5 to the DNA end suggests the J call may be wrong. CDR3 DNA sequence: TGTGCCAGCAGCACGGGGGACAGGGTGGGGACCCAGTACTTC. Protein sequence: CASSTGDRVGTQYF.